Reported below is one TCR beta chain. The ends were cut back, 3 bases at V and 6 bases at J, with 12 bases in the middle. This CDR3 is built from 13 residues. Germline V gives CDR1 MNHNS, CDR2 SASEGT. The data derive from a study of OX40 agonist ivuxolimab in advanced cancers. Across the whole study: Patients with prior anti-PD-1, anti-PD-L1 or anti-CTLA-4 therapy were eligible; about 40% had some.

Sequencing used immunoSEQ multiplex PCR; TCRdb keeps in-frame clones, though not all of them. Here the sample spans some 17,000 clones, around four fifths being singletons. The chain couples TRBV6-1 to TRBJ2-7, with D hard to call. The source material was CD4+ or CD8+ T cells sorted from blood, sampled in a trial of the OX40 agonist ivuxolimab. The TCR sequence derives from an adult with an advanced solid tumor such as melanoma, head and neck, liver or kidney cancer. The CDR3 sequence is CASSEFRFREQYF. CDR3 coding DNA: TGTGCCAGCAGTGAGTTCAGGTTCCGCGAGCAGTACTTC.